This is a list of T cell receptor beta chains from one sample in a study of shared clonotypes between healthy human individuals. Only in-frame clones appear in the TCRdb table, and some are missing; sequencing was by immunoSEQ multiplex PCR. Of 2,500,000 or so clones in the sample, approximately 94% are singletons; the top ten hold over 0.12%. Sequenced sample: naive CD4+ T cells sorted from blood. The receptors derive from a man younger than 35 in good health. Each CDR3 is given with its conserved first and last residue. D genes are given only for firm matches. Clone size is stated in some rows and not others, as once, few, many or a class when expanded.

CDR3aa: CASNTILNSHEKLFF
CDR3nt: TGTGCCAGTAACACGATTCTAAACTCCCATGAAAAACTGTTTTTT
d_gene: NA
j_gene: TRBJ1-4
abundance: NA
v_gene: TRBV19

CDR3aa: CASSRGQGADEQYF
CDR3nt: TGTGCCAGCAGCCGCGGACAGGGGGCCGACGAGCAGTACTTC
d_gene: TRBD1
j_gene: TRBJ2-7
abundance: NA
v_gene: TRBV6-5

CDR3aa: CASSDRGEEKLFF
CDR3nt: TGTGCCAGCTCGGACAGGGGCGAAGAAAAACTGTTTTTT
d_gene: TRBD1
j_gene: TRBJ1-4
abundance: NA
v_gene: TRBV18

CDR3aa: CASSLNRLLDEQYF
CDR3nt: TGTGCCAGCAGCTTAAATAGGCTTTTGGACGAGCAGTACTTC
d_gene: NA
j_gene: TRBJ2-7
abundance: NA
v_gene: TRBV7-2

CDR3aa: CASSEPGGLVEQYF
CDR3nt: TGCGCCAGCAGTGAGCCGGGGGGGCTAGTCGAGCAGTACTTC
d_gene: TRBD2
j_gene: TRBJ2-7
abundance: NA
v_gene: TRBV10-2

CDR3aa: CSVVSGGASDTQYF
CDR3nt: TGCAGCGTGGTTAGCGGGGGGGCCTCAGATACGCAGTATTTT
d_gene: TRBD2
j_gene: TRBJ2-3
abundance: once
v_gene: TRBV29-1

CDR3aa: CASSFGLAGYNEQFF
CDR3nt: TGTGCCAGCAGCTTTGGGCTAGCGGGGTACAATGAGCAGTTCTTC
d_gene: TRBD2
j_gene: TRBJ2-1
abundance: NA
v_gene: TRBV5-4

CDR3aa: CASTRDRVRETQYF
CDR3nt: TGTGCCAGTACCCGGGACAGGGTTCGGGAGACCCAGTACTTC
d_gene: TRBD1
j_gene: TRBJ2-5
abundance: NA
v_gene: TRBV6-5

CDR3aa: CASSVDSGAYNEKLFF
CDR3nt: TGTGCCAGCAGCGTAGATTCCGGGGCGTATAATGAAAAACTGTTTTTT
d_gene: NA
j_gene: TRBJ1-4
abundance: NA
v_gene: TRBV9

CDR3aa: CASSAGLADSYEQYF
CDR3nt: TGTGCCAGCAGCGCTGGACTAGCGGACTCCTACGAGCAGTACTTC
d_gene: TRBD2
j_gene: TRBJ2-7
abundance: NA
v_gene: TRBV6-5

CDR3aa: CASKMREALWEQYF
CDR3nt: TGTGCTAGCAAAATGCGGGAGGCCCTGTGGGAGCAGTACTTC
d_gene: TRBD2
j_gene: TRBJ2-7
abundance: NA
v_gene: TRBV7-7

CDR3aa: CASRPTGGEGNTIYF
CDR3nt: TGTGCCAGCAGACCGACAGGGGGCGAAGGAAACACCATATATTTT
d_gene: TRBD1
j_gene: TRBJ1-3
abundance: NA
v_gene: TRBV6-1

CDR3aa: CASSGNRDKYSYEQYF
CDR3nt: TGTGCCAGTAGTGGAAACCGGGACAAGTACTCCTACGAGCAGTACTTC
d_gene: NA
j_gene: TRBJ2-7
abundance: NA
v_gene: TRBV19

CDR3aa: CASSPGQVKSTEAFF
CDR3nt: TGTGCCAGCAGCCCGGGACAGGTTAAGAGCACTGAAGCTTTCTTT
d_gene: TRBD1
j_gene: TRBJ1-1
abundance: NA
v_gene: TRBV5-6

CDR3aa: CAISGGQYSYNEQFF
CDR3nt: TGTGCCATCAGTGGTGGGCAGTACTCCTACAATGAGCAGTTCTTC
d_gene: NA
j_gene: TRBJ2-1
abundance: NA
v_gene: TRBV10-3

CDR3aa: CASHYGAPPQPQHF
CDR3nt: TGTGCCAGCCACTACGGGGCTCCCCCTCAGCCCCAGCATTTT
d_gene: NA
j_gene: TRBJ1-5
abundance: NA
v_gene: TRBV28

CDR3aa: CASSEEPQTSYNSPLHF
CDR3nt: TGTGCCAGCAGTGAAGAGCCACAAACCTCCTATAATTCACCCCTCCACTTT
d_gene: NA
j_gene: TRBJ1-6
abundance: NA
v_gene: TRBV6-1

CDR3aa: CASSPILMTDNSPLHF
CDR3nt: TGTGCCAGCAGCCCGATCCTTATGACAGATAATTCACCCCTCCACTTT
d_gene: NA
j_gene: TRBJ1-6
abundance: NA
v_gene: TRBV27

CDR3aa: CASSRPGTINYEQYF
CDR3nt: TGTGCCAGCAGTCGCCCGGGGACTATTAACTACGAGCAGTACTTC
d_gene: TRBD2
j_gene: TRBJ2-7
abundance: NA
v_gene: TRBV6-5

CDR3aa: CASSLERPSGIFLQEQFF
CDR3nt: TGTGCCAGCAGCTTAGAAAGGCCTAGCGGGATCTTTCTACAAGAGCAGTTCTTC
d_gene: TRBD2
j_gene: TRBJ2-1
abundance: NA
v_gene: TRBV7-2

CDR3aa: CASSREGYEQYF
CDR3nt: TGTGCCAGCAGTAGGGAGGGCTACGAGCAGTACTTC
d_gene: TRBD2
j_gene: TRBJ2-7
abundance: NA
v_gene: TRBV2

CDR3aa: CASSRGQTHLGNEQFF
CDR3nt: TGTGCCAGCAGCCGAGGACAGACCCACCTAGGGAATGAGCAGTTCTTC
d_gene: NA
j_gene: TRBJ2-1
abundance: NA
v_gene: TRBV7-2

CDR3aa: CASSGQGAVKNIQYF
CDR3nt: TGTGCCAGCAGTGGACAGGGGGCGGTCAAAAACATTCAGTACTTC
d_gene: TRBD1
j_gene: TRBJ2-4
abundance: NA
v_gene: TRBV2

CDR3aa: CASSLVRSYEQYF
CDR3nt: TGCGCCAGCAGCTTGGTCAGATCCTACGAGCAGTACTTC
d_gene: NA
j_gene: TRBJ2-7
abundance: NA
v_gene: TRBV5-1

CDR3aa: CASTIRGGANVLTF
CDR3nt: TGTGCCAGCACGATAAGAGGTGGGGCCAACGTCCTGACTTTC
d_gene: NA
j_gene: TRBJ2-6
abundance: NA
v_gene: TRBV7-9

CDR3aa: CACNSLTGRASSYNEQFF
CDR3nt: TGTGCCTGCAACTCGTTGACGGGACGGGCGAGCTCCTACAATGAGCAGTTCTTC
d_gene: NA
j_gene: TRBJ2-1
abundance: NA
v_gene: TRBV28

CDR3aa: CASSLGPSNQPQHF
CDR3nt: TGCGCCAGCAGCTTGGGACCTAGCAATCAGCCCCAGCATTTT
d_gene: NA
j_gene: TRBJ1-5
abundance: NA
v_gene: TRBV5-1

CDR3aa: CASSGGTGAAEAFF
CDR3nt: TGTGCCAGTAGTGGCGGTACAGGGGCGGCTGAAGCTTTCTTT
d_gene: TRBD1
j_gene: TRBJ1-1
abundance: NA
v_gene: TRBV19

CDR3aa: CASSFPGTGGGYTF
CDR3nt: TGTGCCAGCAGTTTTCCCGGGACAGGGGGCGGCTACACCTTC
d_gene: TRBD1
j_gene: TRBJ1-2
abundance: NA
v_gene: TRBV28

CDR3aa: CASSLNGASNNYGYTF
CDR3nt: TGTGCCAGCAGCTTAAATGGCGCGTCTAACAACTATGGCTACACCTTC
d_gene: NA
j_gene: TRBJ1-2
abundance: NA
v_gene: TRBV7-2

CDR3aa: CASSLEGRGRGETQYF
CDR3nt: TGTGCCAGCAGCTTAGAGGGCAGGGGGCGAGGGGAGACCCAGTACTTC
d_gene: TRBD1
j_gene: TRBJ2-5
abundance: NA
v_gene: TRBV11-2

CDR3aa: CAIRRGLQETQYF
CDR3nt: TGTGCCATCAGGCGGGGGCTCCAAGAGACCCAGTACTTC
d_gene: NA
j_gene: TRBJ2-5
abundance: NA
v_gene: TRBV10-3

CDR3aa: CASSNSGEEYSSYEQYF
CDR3nt: TGTGCCAGCAGTAACTCGGGGGAGGAGTACAGCTCCTACGAGCAGTACTTC
d_gene: NA
j_gene: TRBJ2-7
abundance: NA
v_gene: TRBV21-1

CDR3aa: CASSDWSEWTIYF
CDR3nt: TGTGCCAGCAGTGATTGGAGCGAATGGACCATATATTTT
d_gene: NA
j_gene: TRBJ1-3
abundance: NA
v_gene: TRBV2

CDR3aa: CASSLRGGNTEAFF
CDR3nt: TGCGCCAGCAGCTTAAGGGGAGGGAACACTGAAGCTTTCTTT
d_gene: NA
j_gene: TRBJ1-1
abundance: NA
v_gene: TRBV5-1